Listed below are T cell receptor beta chains from one sample, sequenced in a study of blood T cell repertoires in COVID-19. The method was immunoSEQ multiplex PCR; TCRdb's version includes in-frame clones alone and lacks a portion of them. Of some 140,000 clones in the sample, roughly 82% were seen once. Material: peripheral blood. Every receptor here comes from an elderly man with acute or convalescent COVID-19. CDR3s include the opening cysteine and the closing phenylalanine or tryptophan. A D gene is named only where the DNA matches it firmly. Expanded clones get a size class; other rows say once, few or many, or leave the size out.

D gene	V gene	clone size	J gene	CDR3 DNA	CDR3 protein
TRBD1	TRBV5-4	NA	TRBJ1-2	TGTGCCAGCAGCTTGGACAGGGGACCCTCGGGTGGCTACACCTTC	CASSLDRGPSGGYTF
NA	TRBV7-2	NA	TRBJ2-7	TGTGCCAGCAGCTTAGGCAGGGTCTACGAGCAGTACTTC	CASSLGRVYEQYF
TRBD1	TRBV5-1	few	TRBJ2-1	TGCGCCAGCAGCGACACAGGGGGAGGTTTGAATGAGCAGTTCTTC	CASSDTGGGLNEQFF
NA	TRBV21-1	NA	TRBJ2-5	TGTGCCAGCAGCAAAGGGACTAGCGGGGAGACCCAGTACTTC	CASSKGTSGETQYF
NA	TRBV5-4	NA	TRBJ2-7	TGTGCCAGCAGCTTGTCAGGGGCCTTCTACGAGCAGTACTTC	CASSLSGAFYEQYF
NA	TRBV3-1/TRBV3-2	NA	TRBJ2-1	TGTGCCAGCAGCCAAGGGCAGGTTCCCAACAATGAGCAGTTCTTC	CASSQGQVPNNEQFF
TRBD1	TRBV16	once	TRBJ1-2	TGTGCCAGCAGCCGATTACTGGGACAGGGGGACTACACCTTC	CASSRLLGQGDYTF
NA	TRBV6-4	NA	TRBJ2-1	TGTGCCAGCAGTGACAGGGTGGGGCCAGTGAATGAGCAGTTCTTC	CASSDRVGPVNEQFF
NA	TRBV6-5	NA	TRBJ2-3	TGTGCCAGCAGTTACTTGGCAGGCGACGAGTCGACGCAGTATTTT	CASSYLAGDESTQYF
TRBD1	TRBV9	NA	TRBJ1-3	TGTGCCAGCAGCGCAGGGGACAGCTTCTCTGGAAACACCATATATTTT	CASSAGDSFSGNTIYF
NA	TRBV6-5	NA	TRBJ2-2	TGTGCCACCGGTAGCTTCACCGGGGAGCTGTTTTTT	CATGSFTGELFF